These T cell receptor beta chains were read from a single sample in a study of CD8 T cells in ankylosing spondylitis. TCRdb reanalysed the 5' RACE reads using MiXCR and keeps one entry per CDR3 protein. The sample contains 100,000 to 150,000 distinct CDR3 sequences, roughly an eighth of which appear only once. The sample consisted of blood, either unsorted or a sorted T cell fraction (not recorded which). These receptors all come from a female donor with ankylosing spondylitis or in good health (not recorded which). Both conserved end residues are part of each CDR3. D genes are given only for firm matches. Some rows have no size entry. The others give once, few or many, or a class for an expanded clone.

TRBJ2-3,TRBV3-1,TRBD2,many,TGTGCCAGCAGCCGAGGGACTAGCGGGAGCGCAGATACGCAGTATTTT,CASSRGTSGSADTQYF
TRBJ2-1,TRBV12-3/TRBV12-4,TRBD2,-,TGTGCCAGCAGTTTCTACGGGGGACTAGCGGAGGTCTCCTACAATGAGCAGTTCTTC,CASSFYGGLAEVSYNEQFF
TRBJ2-3,TRBV27,-,many,TGTGCCAGCAGTTTATTAGCAGGACGCGATACGCAGTATTTT,CASSLLAGRDTQYF
TRBJ2-1,TRBV20-1,TRBD2,few,TGCGGGGGGTCGTCTAGCGGCCTTTACAATGAGCAGTTCTTC,CGGSSSGLYNEQFF
TRBJ2-2,TRBV9,-,many,TGTGCCAGCAGCGTAGCCTCCAGCGGCTACACCGGGGAGCTGTTTTTT,CASSVASSGYTGELFF
TRBJ2-6,TRBV12-3/TRBV12-4,-,-,TGTGCCAGCAGCATTGTCTCTGGGGCCAACGTCCTGACTTTC,CASSIVSGANVLTF
TRBJ1-1,TRBV19,TRBD1,few,TGTGCCACCAATTCACAGGGGATGAACACTGAAGCTTTCTTT,CATNSQGMNTEAFF
TRBJ2-1,TRBV20-1,-,few,TGCAGTGCCGATACTAGCCGCAGCTCCTACAATGAGCAGTTCTTC,CSADTSRSSYNEQFF
TRBJ2-7,TRBV20-1,TRBD2,-,TGCAGTGCTAGTCTCGCGGGAGCAATGGAGCAGTACTTC,CSASLAGAMEQYF
TRBJ1-1,TRBV29-1,-,few,TGCAGCGTTGAAATCAGGGGGAACACTGAAGCTTTCTTT,CSVEIRGNTEAFF
TRBJ1-1,TRBV10-3,-,many,TGTGCCATCAGTCCCAATCCTGCACAGGGGAACACTGAAGCTTTCTTT,CAISPNPAQGNTEAFF
TRBJ1-5,TRBV7-8,-,-,TGTGCCAGCAGCTCGACGAATCAGCCCCAGCATTTT,CASSSTNQPQHF
TRBJ1-3,TRBV5-1,-,few,TGCGCCAGCAGCTTCACGCCGGCAGGGGTGGGAAACACCATATATTTT,CASSFTPAGVGNTIYF
TRBJ2-3,TRBV5-1,TRBD1,many,TGCGCCAGCAGCTTCTTGGACAGGGGAAAAGATACGCAGTATTTT,CASSFLDRGKDTQYF
TRBJ1-1,TRBV20-1,-,few,TGCAGTGCTCGAGTGGGGGGGAACACTGAAGCTTTCTTT,CSARVGGNTEAFF
TRBJ2-1,TRBV6-1,TRBD1,few,TGTGCCAGCAAGATTGGGACAGGGGGAGGAAATGAGCAGTTCTTC,CASKIGTGGGNEQFF
TRBJ2-3,TRBV7-3,-,few,TGTGCCAGCAGCCGACAGGTCAGCACAGATACGCAGTATTTT,CASSRQVSTDTQYF
TRBJ2-3,TRBV11-1,TRBD2,many,TGTGCCAGCAGCTTAGCCCCCGGAGCGGGGGGACCCACGAATACGCAGTATTTT,CASSLAPGAGGPTNTQYF
TRBJ2-7,TRBV6-5,TRBD1,many,TGTGCCAGCAGTTATGGACAGGGCTCCTACGAGCAGTACTTC,CASSYGQGSYEQYF
TRBJ2-2,TRBV6-5,-,-,TGTGCCAGTAGAGGGGGGCGAGGGGAGCTGTTTTTT,CASRGGRGELFF
TRBJ2-1,TRBV20-1,-,few,TGCAGTGCTACCATGGGGGCAGGTGAGCAGTTCTTC,CSATMGAGEQFF
TRBJ1-1,TRBV28,TRBD1,-,TGTGCCAGCAGGGGGACAGGGCGCACTGAAGCTTTCTTT,CASRGTGRTEAFF
TRBJ2-1,TRBV5-1,-,-,TGCGCCAGCAGCCGACAGGAAGCTTACAATGAGCAGTTCTTC,CASSRQEAYNEQFF
TRBJ2-1,TRBV29-1,TRBD2,-,TGCAGCGTTGAAGGACTAGCGGACTACAATGAGCAGTTCTTC,CSVEGLADYNEQFF
TRBJ2-1,TRBV7-6,TRBD2,-,TGTGCCAGCAGCTTAGCCCCCGCTAGCGGGAGGTACCTTCTGGGTGAGCAGTTCTTC,CASSLAPASGRYLLGEQFF
TRBJ1-2,TRBV25-1,-,-,TGTGCCAGCAGTGTCGGGACTAACTATGGCTACACCTTC,CASSVGTNYGYTF
TRBJ1-4,TRBV7-9,TRBD1,-,TGTGCCAGCAGCTTAGCCGGGACAGGGACTAATGAAAAACTGTTTTTT,CASSLAGTGTNEKLFF
TRBJ2-7,TRBV6-5,-,-,TGTGCCAGCAGTTCCGGACAGTCCAACCTGGGTCAGTACTTC,CASSSGQSNLGQYF
TRBJ2-1,TRBV27,-,few,TGTGCCAGCAGTGCCCTCCAGGGAGAAGGTGCCTACAATGAGCAGTTCTTC,CASSALQGEGAYNEQFF